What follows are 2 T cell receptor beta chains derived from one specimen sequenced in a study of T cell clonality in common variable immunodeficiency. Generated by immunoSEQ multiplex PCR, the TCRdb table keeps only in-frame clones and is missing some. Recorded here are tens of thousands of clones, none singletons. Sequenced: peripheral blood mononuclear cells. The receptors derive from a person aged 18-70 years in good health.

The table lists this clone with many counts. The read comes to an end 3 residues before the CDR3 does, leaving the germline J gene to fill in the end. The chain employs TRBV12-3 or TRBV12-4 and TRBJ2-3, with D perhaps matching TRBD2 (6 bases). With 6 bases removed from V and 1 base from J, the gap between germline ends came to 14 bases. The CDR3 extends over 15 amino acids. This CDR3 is CASSLRGGGTDTQYF. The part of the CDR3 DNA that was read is TGTGCCAGCAGCCTCCGGGGCGGGGGCACAGATACG.

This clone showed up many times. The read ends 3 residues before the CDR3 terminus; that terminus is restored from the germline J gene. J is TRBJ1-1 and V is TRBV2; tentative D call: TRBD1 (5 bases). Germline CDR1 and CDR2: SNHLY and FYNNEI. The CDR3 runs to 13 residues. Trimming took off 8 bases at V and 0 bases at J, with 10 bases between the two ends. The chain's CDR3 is CASRGQVNTEAFF. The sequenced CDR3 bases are TGTGCCAGCCGTGGACAAGTGAACACTGAA.